This is a list of T cell receptor beta chains from one sample in a study of CD8 T cells in Susac syndrome. From the immunoSEQ multiplex PCR reads, TCRdb called clonotypes with MiXCR, one entry per CDR3 protein. Here the sample spans fewer than 150,000 distinct CDR3 sequences, 91% being singletons. Sequencing was done on a sample of CD8+ T cells from PBMCs. These receptor sequences come from a human donor with multiple sclerosis. The conserved cysteine and the conserved F or W are not part of the CDR3 here.

V gene: TRBV7-9
CDR3 protein: ASSLIAGPYEQY

V gene: TRBV27
CDR3 protein: ASSLPGLDYNEQF

V gene: TRBV6-5
CDR3 protein: ASNTGGHNYGYT

V gene: TRBV7-9
CDR3 protein: ASQTDRMNTEAF

V gene: TRBV27
CDR3 protein: ASSPLGGAQNNEQF

V gene: TRBV30
CDR3 protein: ACPRTGRHEQY

V gene: TRBV5-4
CDR3 protein: ASSWGDRGGEQY

V gene: TRBV19
CDR3 protein: ASGENPQH

V gene: TRBV15
CDR3 protein: ATSREGQVRADTQY

V gene: TRBV19
CDR3 protein: ASSGAGYYEQY

V gene: TRBV24-1
CDR3 protein: ATSVGLAGEGEQF

V gene: TRBV7-6
CDR3 protein: ASSNQGTEAF